One sample yielded the 20 T cell receptor beta chains listed below, sequenced in a study of T cell changes during pregnancy in multiple sclerosis (dated by TCRdb to between 2017 and 2020). Library construction relied on the immunoSEQ multiplex PCR assay. TCRdb carries this immuneACCESS record with in-frame sequences only. Its versions omit some clonotypes, under half of them owing to an unresolved V gene in the studies checked, with the rest unexplained. The sample records tens of thousands of clones, 91% of which are singletons. 0.85% to 0.95% of the sample comes from the top ten. Sequences were derived from peripheral blood, sampled before pregnancy. Receptor source: a female donor with multiple sclerosis, enrolled in a pregnancy study.

This chain joins TRBV10-3 and TRBJ2-1, with D perhaps matching TRBD1 (6 bases). Germline values: CDR1 ENHRY, CDR2 SYGVKD. The CDR3 totals 16 residues. The V gene lost 0 bases and the J gene lost 4 bases, with 13 bases spanning the gap. In DNA, the CDR3 is TGTGCCATCAGTGAGTCGGTCGGACAGACTTACAATGAGCAGTTCTTC. This encodes CAISESVGQTYNEQFF.

This sequence joins TRBV18 and TRBJ1-3, with D possibly TRBD1 on 6 matching bases. The length of the CDR3 is 16 residues. From germline, CDR1 is KGHSH and CDR2 LQKENI. The V and J ends lost 8 bases and 0 bases respectively, with 17 bases between them. The CDR3 spells CASRSTGVPSGNTIYF. The CDR3 region has the DNA TGTGCCAGCCGGTCGACAGGTGTCCCCTCTGGAAACACCATATATTTT. The whole variable domain, remainder taken from reference TRBV18 and TRBJ1-3, is NAGVMQNPRHLVRRRGQEARLRCSPMKGHSHVYWYRQLPEEGLKFMVYLQKENIIDESGMPKERFSAEFPKEGPSILRIQQVVRGDSAAYFCASRSTGVPSGNTIYFGEGSWLTVV.

This chain joins TRBV6-1 and TRBJ2-5, with a weak D call TRBD2 (5 bases). The CDR3 is 15 amino acids. The V gene lost 6 bases and the J gene lost 4 bases, with 18 bases spanning the gap. The germline CDR1 and CDR2 sequences are MNHNS and SASEGT. CDR3 coding DNA: TGTGCCAGCAGGGAGGCCCCGTTAATCCGAGAGACCCAGTACTTC. Protein sequence: CASREAPLIRETQYF.

This clone occurred once. The chain links TRBV15 to TRBJ1-2; 7 bases fit TRBD1. The V gene's germline CDR1 is LNHNV and CDR2 YYDKDF (reference sequence). The CDR3 has 14 residues. V lost 0 bases, J lost 5 bases, and 3 bases stayed unmatched. The CDR3 DNA is TGTGCCACCAGCAGAGAGGGGACAGCATATGGCTACACCTTC. Amino acids: CATSREGTAYGYTF.

The V and J genes are TRBV27 and TRBJ1-4, with 7 bases identical to TRBD1. The CDR3 contains 15 residues. Germline-derived CDR1 and CDR2 are MNHEY and SMNVEV (reference sequence). Trimming removed 2 bases from V and 4 bases from J; junction bases left unmatched: 4. CDR3 nucleotides: TGTGCCAGCAGTTTAGTGGGACAGAGTAATGAAAAACTGTTTTTT. This gives the protein CASSLVGQSNEKLFF.

The chain has TRBV18 and TRBJ1-6, with D tentatively TRBD1 (6 bases). This CDR3 spans 15 amino acids. Trimming pared 3 bases from V and 7 bases from J, leaving 13 bases between. The V gene's germline CDR1 is KGHSH and CDR2 LQKENI. The CDR3 DNA follows: TGTGCCAGCTCACCGTCCGAGACAGGAAATTCACCCCTCCACTTT. As protein: CASSPSETGNSPLHF.

CDR3 amino acids: CSVTGDYGYTF. The CDR3 nucleotides read TGCAGCGTGACAGGGGACTATGGCTACACCTTC. The rearrangement joins TRBV29-1 to TRBJ1-2; 8 bases are a match to TRBD1. CDR3 length: 11 amino acids. The germline V gene encodes CDR1 SQVTM and CDR2 ANQGSEA. The V and J ends lost 6 bases and 3 bases, in that order; junction bases with no gene match: 0. Using reference TRBV29-1 and TRBJ1-2 for the parts outside the CDR3, the full variable domain is SAVISQKPSRDICQRGTSLTIQCQVDSQVTMMFWYRQQPGQSLTLIATANQGSEATYESGFVIDKFPISRPNLTFSTLTVSNMSPEDSSIYLCSVTGDYGYTFGSGTRLTVV.

This rearrangement joins TRBV6-5 to TRBJ2-2; TRBD2 is a possible D gene (6 bases). This CDR3 spans 13 amino acids. Germline-derived CDR1 and CDR2 are MNHEY and SVGAGI. Trimming took off 11 bases at V and 4 bases at J, with 14 bases between the two ends. In nucleotides, the CDR3 is TGTGCCGCCTCATCCGGGAGCACCGGGGAGCTGTTTTTT. It specifies CAASSGSTGELFF.

This clone appeared a single time. The chain carries TRBV7-9 and TRBJ2-5; D is perhaps TRBD1 (6 bases). Trimming took off 3 bases at V and 2 bases at J, with 10 bases between the two ends. CDR3 length equals 14 residues. Germline V gene lookup returns CDR1 SEHNR and CDR2 FQNEAQ (reference sequence). The CDR3 nucleotides read TGTGCCAGCAGCTTTCAGGGGCTGCAAGAGACCCAGTACTTC. It encodes CASSFQGLQETQYF.

This chain connects TRBV27 to TRBJ2-7; maybe TRBD2 (6 bases). Germline loops: CDR1 MNHEY, CDR2 SMNVEV (reference sequence). Trimming cost V 6 bases and J 4 bases, with 22 bases left between them. The CDR3 contains 16 residues. CDR3 in amino acids: CASSRVAARMLYEQYF. Written as DNA, the CDR3 is TGTGCCAGCAGCCGAGTAGCGGCCAGGATGTTGTACGAGCAGTACTTC.

The chain carries TRBV5-4 and TRBJ1-1; 8 bases line up with TRBD1. The CDR3 has 15 amino acids. Germline V lookup: CDR1 SGHNT, CDR2 YYREEE (reference sequence). V was pared by 4 bases and J by 6 bases, with 11 bases of the junction left unmatched. This CDR3 reads CASSPTGQGLAEAFF. CDR3 coding DNA: TGTGCCAGCAGCCCAACTGGACAGGGTTTGGCTGAAGCTTTCTTT.

The chain uses TRBV11-3 and TRBJ2-1; the match to TRBD2 covers 8 bases. Germline CDR1 reads SGHNT; CDR2 reads YENEEA. The V gene end was trimmed by 0 bases and the J gene end by 14 bases; junction bases not matched to a gene: 6. The CDR3 has 13 amino acids. Written as DNA, the CDR3 is TGTGCCAGCAGCTTAGAGCGGGGGGCCCAGGAGTTCTTC. Protein: CASSLERGAQEFF.

The chain is built from TRBV15 and TRBJ1-1, with no clear D. CDR3 size: 13 residues. Germline lookup yields CDR1 LNHNV and CDR2 YYDKDF (reference sequence). Trimming stripped 5 bases from V and 1 base from J, with 8 bases between. Here the CDR3 DNA reads TGTGCCACCAGCCTTTCGTGGAACACTGAAGCTTTCTTT. Translation gives CATSLSWNTEAFF.

V gene TRBV6-5 combines with J gene TRBJ2-2; maybe TRBD2 (5 bases). The CDR3 totals 13 residues. V lost 10 bases to trimming and J lost 0 bases, with 9 bases between them. Per the germline V gene, CDR1 is MNHEY and CDR2 is SVGAGI. The CDR3 nucleotides read TGTGCCACCCTAGCCCCGAACACCGGGGAGCTGTTTTTT. This translates into CATLAPNTGELFF.

V gene TRBV18 combines with J gene TRBJ1-1; D is unclear. Trimming took off 2 bases at V and 5 bases at J, with 9 bases between the two ends. Per the germline V gene, CDR1 is KGHSH and CDR2 is LQKENI. The length of the CDR3 is 13 residues. CDR3 region: CASSPIGKTEAFF. The CDR3 DNA is TGTGCCAGCTCACCAATCGGGAAAACTGAAGCTTTCTTT.

The V gene is TRBV29-1, the J gene TRBJ1-3; 8 bases are shared with TRBD1. The J segment lost 4 bases and the V segment lost 4 bases, leaving 9 bases of the junction unmatched. This CDR3 has 15 residues. Per the germline V gene, CDR1 is SQVTM and CDR2 is ANQGSEA. The CDR3 region is CSVGRWTGSGNTIYF. CDR3 DNA sequence: TGCAGCGTTGGTAGGTGGACAGGGTCAGGAAACACCATATATTTT.

V gene TRBV4-2 combines with J gene TRBJ2-2, with D unresolved. This CDR3 spans 14 amino acids. CDR1 is LGHNA and CDR2 is YNFKEQ in the germline V gene. The V gene lost 1 base and the J gene lost 4 bases, with 7 bases spanning the gap. CDR3 residues: CASSQGWSTGELFF. The CDR3 DNA is TGTGCCAGCAGCCAAGGTTGGAGCACCGGGGAGCTGTTTTTT.

The V and J genes are TRBV11-2 and TRBJ2-5; D is unclear. Germline V lookup: CDR1 SGHAT, CDR2 FQNNGV. Trimming left V 2 bases short and J 1 base short, with 5 bases between. The CDR3 extends over 13 amino acids. CDR3 bases: TGTGCCAGCAGCTTATCTTTCCAAGAGACCCAGTACTTC. This codes for CASSLSFQETQYF.

CDR3 coding DNA: TGTGCCATCACCAGGACTAGCGGGGGGGACTCCTACAATGAGCAGTTCTTC. This gives the protein CAITRTSGGDSYNEQFF. The V and J genes are TRBV10-3 and TRBJ2-1, with 15 bases matching TRBD2. Germline CDR1 is ENHRY and CDR2 is SYGVKD. V was pared by 7 bases and J by 0 bases, with 4 bases of the junction left unmatched. This CDR3 contains 17 residues.

The rearrangement joins TRBV28 to TRBJ1-1; TRBD1 is a possible D gene (6 bases). The germline gives CDR1 MDHEN, CDR2 SYDVKM. V lost 2 bases, J lost 5 bases, and 12 bases lay in between. The CDR3 is 14 amino acids. The CDR3: CASSLGGVGTEAFF. The DNA of the CDR3 is TGTGCCAGCAGTTTAGGGGGCGTCGGTACTGAAGCTTTCTTT.